This T cell receptor (beta chain) was captured by sequencing in a study of read filtering for tumor transcriptome and immune sequencing. Study overall: By R-ISS, stages I, II and III held 8, 16 and 7 patients. DNase treatment preceded whole-transcriptome library preparation.

At the time of active disease, bone marrow was collected from every patient. V was clipped by 3 bases and J by 7 bases; unmatched bases: 10. The CDR3 length is 16 residues. From germline, CDR1 is LNHDA and CDR2 SQIVND (reference sequence). From roughly 390 ng of RNA, a library with molecular barcoded alpha/delta and beta/gamma adaptors was made. One entry per CDR3 protein, called by TCRdb with MiXCR from the reads. The sample lists some 80,000 distinct CDR3 sequences; 9% to 15% were seen once. Sequences were obtained from a population of CD138-negative cells sorted from bone marrow. This clonotype originated in a donor at least 40 years old with multiple myeloma. This chain joins TRBV19 and TRBJ2-1; 9 positions agree with TRBD2. CDR3 DNA: TGTGCCAGTAGTATGATTACAGCGGGGGGAGGTAATGAGCAGTTCTTC. Translation: CASSMITAGGGNEQFF.